The sequence of this TCR beta chain was determined in a study of CD8 T cells in ankylosing spondylitis. Findings and caveats of the study: Typical of ankylosing spondylitis blood, it appeared, was a TCR beta motif of seven to nine highly homologous variants. Disease-associated clones were CD8+ and fairly uncommon in peripheral blood. Disease-linked clones reportedly showed significant enrichment in matched ankylosing spondylitis synovial fluid.

Trimming removed 4 bases from V and 5 bases from J, with 11 bases in between. The germline gives CDR1 SEHNR, CDR2 FQNEAQ (reference sequence). The CDR3 is 13 amino acids. This clonotype was seen repeatedly, ten times or more. Its antigen remains unidentified. MiXCR was run by TCRdb on the 5' RACE reads, yielding one entry per CDR3 protein. The sample lists fewer than 150,000 distinct CDR3 sequences; 7% to 8% were seen once. The genes are TRBV7-9 and TRBJ1-2; TRBD1 might be the D (5 bases). The TCR sequence derives from a female donor with ankylosing spondylitis or in good health (not recorded which). Sequencing was carried out using blood, either unsorted or a sorted T cell fraction (not recorded which). This CDR3 is CASSSETAYGYTF. In nucleotides, the CDR3 is TGTGCCAGCAGCTCCGAGACAGCTTATGGCTACACCTTC.